This TCR beta chain is from a study of cytomegalovirus exposure and HLA in healthy donors. The PCR used 60 Vbeta and 13 Jbeta primers. Authors' methods: An analysis that came later counted some 80 million unique TCR beta chains, 9 million to 12 million shared. Assay: immunoSEQ multiplex PCR; the TCRdb copy retains only in-frame clones and omits some. D and trimming come from the DNA, and the V and J calls and clone size come from that table. The sample consists of some 150,000 clones, roughly 80% of them appearing once. The trim removed 1 base at V and 5 bases at J, leaving 0 bases unmatched. Germline V gene lookup returns CDR1 LGHNA and CDR2 YSLEER. The CDR3 runs to 14 residues. Broader study findings: Reports indicated that the classifier achieved high specificity and sensitivity in diagnosing cytomegalovirus status. Later genetic work tied a missense DCLRE1C variant to beta-chain V and J trimming.

Comment on this clone: No antigen is known for it.

This clonotype was obtained from a woman younger than 45 in good health and CMV-seronegative. Sequencing was done on a sample of PBMCs. The chain carries TRBV4-3 and TRBJ2-5; 11 nucleotides line up with TRBD2. Here the CDR3 DNA reads TGCGCCAGCAGCCAAGGGACTAGCGGGGAGACCCAGTACTTC. Protein product: CASSQGTSGETQYF.